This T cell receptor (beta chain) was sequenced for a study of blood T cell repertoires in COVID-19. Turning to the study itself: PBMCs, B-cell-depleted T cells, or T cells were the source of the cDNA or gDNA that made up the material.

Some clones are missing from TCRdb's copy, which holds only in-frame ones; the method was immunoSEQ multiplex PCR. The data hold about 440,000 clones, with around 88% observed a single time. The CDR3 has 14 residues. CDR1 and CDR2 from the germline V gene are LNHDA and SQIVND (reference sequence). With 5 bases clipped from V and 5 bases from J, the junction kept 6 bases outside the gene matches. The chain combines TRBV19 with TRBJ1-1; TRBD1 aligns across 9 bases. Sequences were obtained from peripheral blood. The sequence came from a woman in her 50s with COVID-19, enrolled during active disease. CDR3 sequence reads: CASSFRQGVTEAFF. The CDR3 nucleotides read TGTGCCAGTAGTTTCAGACAGGGGGTGACTGAAGCTTTCTTT.